This is a list of T cell receptor beta chains from one sample in a study of human T cells and chemical hapten exposure. TCRdb recomputed calls from the 5' RACE reads with MiXCR, one row per CDR3 protein. Here the sample spans about 110,000 distinct CDR3 sequences, roughly 18% being singletons. Every receptor here comes from a human donor in good health. CDR3s include the opening cysteine and the closing phenylalanine or tryptophan.

J gene	V gene	CDR3 protein
TRBJ2-3	TRBV20-1	CSPGTSGYALHTDTQYF
TRBJ1-1	TRBV4-1	CASSQGGLITEAFF
TRBJ1-5	TRBV20-1	CSAEDQGARYQPQHF
TRBJ2-7	TRBV6-6	CASRFSAIPYEQYF
TRBJ2-3	TRBV7-8	CASSSYSGHTDTQYF
TRBJ2-3	TRBV7-8	CASSLGTSGYTDTQYF
TRBJ2-7	TRBV12-3/TRBV12-4	CASSAYRRSYEQYF
TRBJ2-5	TRBV27	CASSLREGGTQYF
TRBJ2-3	TRBV20-1	CSARPPRTGATDTQYF
TRBJ2-7	TRBV27	CASSQRDRSAYEQYF
TRBJ2-3	TRBV27	CASSPLDGAGTDTQYF
TRBJ2-4	TRBV28	CASSLPGQGGNIQYF
TRBJ1-5	TRBV12-3/TRBV12-4	CASSWGGNQPQHF
TRBJ2-2	TRBV13	CASSLARGPGELFF
TRBJ1-5	TRBV28	CASSSPGQHYQPQHF
TRBJ1-1	TRBV27	CASSRATVMNTEAFF
TRBJ1-5	TRBV28	CASSLTGTLKPQHF
TRBJ2-5	TRBV4-1	CASSQDTASEPDRQETQYF
TRBJ2-1	TRBV12-3/TRBV12-4	CASRTATGSGREYEQFF
TRBJ2-3	TRBV30	CATGQRKGDTQYF
TRBJ1-1	TRBV13	CASSSPGQGTEAFF
TRBJ2-5	TRBV6-5	CASSDRGWVEETQYF
TRBJ2-3	TRBV3-1	CASSTLAETDTQYF
TRBJ1-5	TRBV7-2	CASSPQRHSNQPQHF
TRBJ2-1	TRBV14	CASSQDKAGNPSYNEQFF
TRBJ1-3	TRBV6-5	CASRSQGSAGNTIYF
TRBJ1-1	TRBV7-6	CASSPGQQLQRAFF
TRBJ2-5	TRBV28	CASSTRQGVKETQYF
TRBJ2-2	TRBV29-1	CSVGTGAGELFF
TRBJ2-7	TRBV7-3	CASSLSGGGRGEQYF
TRBJ1-5	TRBV27	CASSLGGSFNQPQHF
TRBJ2-1	TRBV27	CASSLEREHEQFF
TRBJ2-7	TRBV11-3	CASGQGKYEQYF
TRBJ1-1	TRBV7-2	CASSYGGGGTEAFF
TRBJ2-3	TRBV6-1	CASIRQGSTDTQYF
TRBJ2-7	TRBV19	CASSIGLGGSYEQYF
TRBJ2-7	TRBV5-4	CASSFGRTPYEQYF
TRBJ2-7	TRBV5-5	CASSFGLAGGNEQYF
TRBJ2-7	TRBV28	CASTQALGRYYEQYF
TRBJ1-2	TRBV18	CASSPTDGGLYGYTF
TRBJ2-3	TRBV11-2	CASSRRGLASTLGTDTQYF
TRBJ1-5	TRBV28	CASSPRGTGGGNQPQHF
TRBJ2-2	TRBV2	CASLAPTGELFF
TRBJ2-3	TRBV5-1	CASSLIVDSTDTQYF
TRBJ1-2	TRBV4-1	CASSQDWSGNGYTF
TRBJ1-4	TRBV28	CASSTGGFATNEKLFF
TRBJ1-1	TRBV30	CAWSEGTVNTEAFF
TRBJ2-1	TRBV21-1	CTSSADDRDSMYDEQFF
TRBJ1-4	TRBV25-1	CASSEWEGATNEKLFF
TRBJ2-5	TRBV10-3	CAIRGQGNKETQYF
TRBJ2-3	TRBV2	CASSAPGLAPQVTDTQYF
TRBJ2-3	TRBV6-1	CASSVSLRKRGSTDTQYF